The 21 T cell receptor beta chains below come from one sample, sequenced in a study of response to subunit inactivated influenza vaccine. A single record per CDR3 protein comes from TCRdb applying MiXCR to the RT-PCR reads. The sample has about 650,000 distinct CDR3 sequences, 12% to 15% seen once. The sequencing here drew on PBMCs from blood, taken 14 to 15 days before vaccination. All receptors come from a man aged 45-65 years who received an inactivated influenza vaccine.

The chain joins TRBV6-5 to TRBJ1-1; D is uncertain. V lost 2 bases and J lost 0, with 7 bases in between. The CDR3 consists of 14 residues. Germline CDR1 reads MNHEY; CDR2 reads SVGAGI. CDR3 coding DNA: TGTGCCAGCAGTTACCAGGTTATGAACACTGAAGCTTTCTTT. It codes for CASSYQVMNTEAFF.

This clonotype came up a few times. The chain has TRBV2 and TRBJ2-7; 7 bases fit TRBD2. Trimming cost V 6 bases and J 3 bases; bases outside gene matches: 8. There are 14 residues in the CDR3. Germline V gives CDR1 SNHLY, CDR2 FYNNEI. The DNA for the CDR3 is TGTGCCAGCAGCGGGGATCGCGGGAGCTACGAGCAGTACTTC. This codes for CASSGDRGSYEQYF.

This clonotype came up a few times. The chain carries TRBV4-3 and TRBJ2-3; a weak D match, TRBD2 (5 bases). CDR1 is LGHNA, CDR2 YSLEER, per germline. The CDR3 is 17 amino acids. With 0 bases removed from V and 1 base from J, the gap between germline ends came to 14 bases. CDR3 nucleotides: TGCGCCAGCAGCCAAGAACGACTGGCGGAGGGCACAGATACGCAGTATTTT. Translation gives CASSQERLAEGTDTQYF.

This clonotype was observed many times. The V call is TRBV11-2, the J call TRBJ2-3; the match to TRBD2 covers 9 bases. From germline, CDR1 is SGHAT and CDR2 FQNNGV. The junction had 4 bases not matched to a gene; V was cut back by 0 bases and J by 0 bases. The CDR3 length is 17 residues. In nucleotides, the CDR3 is TGTGCCAGCAGCTTAGATGGAGCGGGGGGAAGCACAGATACGCAGTATTTT. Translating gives CASSLDGAGGSTDTQYF.

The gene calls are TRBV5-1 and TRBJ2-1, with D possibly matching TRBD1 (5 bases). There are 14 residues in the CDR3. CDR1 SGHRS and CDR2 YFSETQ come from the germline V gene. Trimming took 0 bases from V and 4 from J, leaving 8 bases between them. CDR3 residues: CASSLADTYNEQFF. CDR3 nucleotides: TGCGCCAGCAGCTTGGCGGACACGTACAATGAGCAGTTCTTC.

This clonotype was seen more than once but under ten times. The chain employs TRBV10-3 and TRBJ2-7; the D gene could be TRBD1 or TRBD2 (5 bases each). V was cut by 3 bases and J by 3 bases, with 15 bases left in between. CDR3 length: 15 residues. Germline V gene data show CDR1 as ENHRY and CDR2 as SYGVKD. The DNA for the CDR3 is TGTGCCATCAGTGACCGGGTGGGGGATAACTACGAGCAGTACTTC. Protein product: CAISDRVGDNYEQYF.

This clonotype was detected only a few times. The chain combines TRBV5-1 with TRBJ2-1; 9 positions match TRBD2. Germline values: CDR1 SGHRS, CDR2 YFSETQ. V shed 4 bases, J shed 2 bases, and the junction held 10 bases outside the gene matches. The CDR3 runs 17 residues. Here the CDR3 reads CASSLRSVAGAYNEQFF. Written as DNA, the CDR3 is TGCGCCAGCAGCCTGAGAAGTGTAGCGGGAGCCTACAATGAGCAGTTCTTC.

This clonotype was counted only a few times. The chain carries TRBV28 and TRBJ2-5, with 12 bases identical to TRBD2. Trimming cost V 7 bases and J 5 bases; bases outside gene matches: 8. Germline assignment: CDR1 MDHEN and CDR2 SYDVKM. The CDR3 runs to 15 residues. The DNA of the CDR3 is TGTGCCAGCAACCCAGGACTAGCGGGGCGGGAGACCCAGTACTTC. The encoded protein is CASNPGLAGRETQYF. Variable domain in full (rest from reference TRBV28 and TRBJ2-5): DVKVTQSSRYLVKRTGEKVFLECVQDMDHENMFWYRQDPGLGLRLIYFSYDVKMKEKGDIPEGYSVSREKKERFSLILESASTNQTSMYLCASNPGLAGRETQYFGPGTRLLVL.

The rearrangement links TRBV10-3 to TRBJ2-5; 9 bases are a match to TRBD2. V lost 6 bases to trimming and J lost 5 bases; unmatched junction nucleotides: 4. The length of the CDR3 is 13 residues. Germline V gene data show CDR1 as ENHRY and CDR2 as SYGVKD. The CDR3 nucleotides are TGTGCCATCAGAAGGGGACTAGCCGAGACCCAGTACTTC. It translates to CAIRRGLAETQYF.

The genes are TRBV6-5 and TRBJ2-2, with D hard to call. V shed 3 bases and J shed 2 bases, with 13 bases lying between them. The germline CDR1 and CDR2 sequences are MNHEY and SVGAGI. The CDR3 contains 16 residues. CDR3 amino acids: CASSYRRQTNTGELFF. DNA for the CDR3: TGTGCCAGCAGTTATCGGCGTCAGACTAACACCGGGGAGCTGTTTTTT.

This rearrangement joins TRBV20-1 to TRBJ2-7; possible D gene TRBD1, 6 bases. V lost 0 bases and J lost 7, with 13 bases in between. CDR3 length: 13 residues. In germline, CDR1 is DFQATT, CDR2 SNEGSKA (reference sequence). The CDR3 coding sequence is TGCAGTGCTAGAGAGACAGGTCCGGGGGAGCAGTACTTC. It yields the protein CSARETGPGEQYF.

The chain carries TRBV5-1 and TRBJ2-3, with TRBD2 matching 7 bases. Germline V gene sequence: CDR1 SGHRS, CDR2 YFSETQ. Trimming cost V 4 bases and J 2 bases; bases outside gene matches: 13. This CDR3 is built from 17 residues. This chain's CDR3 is CASSLEGAGRSTDTQYF. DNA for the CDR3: TGCGCCAGCAGCCTAGAAGGAGCGGGACGATCCACAGATACGCAGTATTTT.

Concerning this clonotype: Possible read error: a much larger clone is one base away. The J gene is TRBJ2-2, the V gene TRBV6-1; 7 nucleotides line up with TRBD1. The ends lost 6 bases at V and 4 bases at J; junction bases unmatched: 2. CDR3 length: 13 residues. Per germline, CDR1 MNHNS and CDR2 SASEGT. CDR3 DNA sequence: TGTGCCAGCAGGAACAGGGGCACCGGGGAGCTGTTTTTT. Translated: CASRNRGTGELFF.

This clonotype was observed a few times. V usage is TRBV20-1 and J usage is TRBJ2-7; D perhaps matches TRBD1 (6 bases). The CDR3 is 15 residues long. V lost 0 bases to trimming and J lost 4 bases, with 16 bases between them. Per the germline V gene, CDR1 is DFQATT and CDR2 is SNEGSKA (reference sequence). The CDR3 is CSARDLAGVFYEQYF. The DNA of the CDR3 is TGCAGTGCTAGAGATCTCGCAGGGGTCTTTTACGAGCAGTACTTC.

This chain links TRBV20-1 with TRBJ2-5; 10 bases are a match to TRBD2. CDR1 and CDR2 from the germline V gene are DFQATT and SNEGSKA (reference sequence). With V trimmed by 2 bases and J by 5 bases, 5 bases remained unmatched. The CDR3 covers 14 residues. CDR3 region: CSARLAGGLETQYF. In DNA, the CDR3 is TGCAGTGCTAGATTAGCGGGGGGTCTGGAGACCCAGTACTTC.

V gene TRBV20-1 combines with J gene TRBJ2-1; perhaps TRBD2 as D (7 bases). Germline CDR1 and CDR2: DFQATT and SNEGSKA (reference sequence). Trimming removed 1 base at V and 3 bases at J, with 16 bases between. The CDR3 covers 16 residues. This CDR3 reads CSARGGRGLFYNEQFF. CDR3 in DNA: TGCAGTGCTAGAGGGGGGCGGGGGCTCTTCTACAATGAGCAGTTCTTC.

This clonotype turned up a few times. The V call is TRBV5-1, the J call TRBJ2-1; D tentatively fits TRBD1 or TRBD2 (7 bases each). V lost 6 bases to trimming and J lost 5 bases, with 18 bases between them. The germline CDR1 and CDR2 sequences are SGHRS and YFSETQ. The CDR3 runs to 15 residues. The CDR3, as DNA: TGCGCCAGCAAGGGGGCCGATAGCGGGCACAATGAGCAGTTCTTC. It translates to CASKGADSGHNEQFF. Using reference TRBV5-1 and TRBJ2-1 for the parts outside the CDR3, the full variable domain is KAGVTQTPRYLIKTRGQQVTLSCSPISGHRSVSWYQQTPGQGLQFLFEYFSETQRNKGNFPGRFSGRQFSNSRSEMNVSTLELGDSALYLCASKGADSGHNEQFFGPGTRLTVL.

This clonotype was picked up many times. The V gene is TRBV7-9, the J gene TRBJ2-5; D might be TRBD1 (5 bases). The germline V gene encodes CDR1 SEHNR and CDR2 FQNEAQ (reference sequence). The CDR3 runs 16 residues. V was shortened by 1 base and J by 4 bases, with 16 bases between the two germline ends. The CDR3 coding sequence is TGTGCCAGCAGCTTAGTAGGGGTCGTGTCGCGAGAGACCCAGTACTTC. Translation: CASSLVGVVSRETQYF.

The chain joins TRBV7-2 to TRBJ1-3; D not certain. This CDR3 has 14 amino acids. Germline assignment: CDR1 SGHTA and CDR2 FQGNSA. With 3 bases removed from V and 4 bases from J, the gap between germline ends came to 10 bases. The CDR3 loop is CASSFTRAGNTIYF. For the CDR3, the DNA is TGTGCCAGCAGCTTTACAAGGGCGGGAAACACCATATATTTT.

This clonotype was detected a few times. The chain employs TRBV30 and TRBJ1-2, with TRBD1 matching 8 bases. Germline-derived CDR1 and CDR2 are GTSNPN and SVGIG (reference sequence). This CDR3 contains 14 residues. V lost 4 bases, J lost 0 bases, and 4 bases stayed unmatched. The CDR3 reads CAWTRTGTNYGYTF. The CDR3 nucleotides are TGTGCCTGGACAAGGACAGGGACTAACTATGGCTACACCTTC.

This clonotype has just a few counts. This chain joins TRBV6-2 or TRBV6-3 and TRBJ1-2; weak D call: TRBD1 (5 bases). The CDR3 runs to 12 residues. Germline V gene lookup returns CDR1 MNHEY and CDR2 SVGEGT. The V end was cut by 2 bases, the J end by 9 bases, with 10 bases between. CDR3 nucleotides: TGTGCCAGCAGTTACGCAGGGCTGAGCTACACCTTC. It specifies CASSYAGLSYTF.